Listed here is a single TCR beta chain. Germline assignment: CDR1 SGHTA and CDR2 FQGNSA. V was trimmed by 5 bases and J by 4 bases, leaving 20 bases between them. CDR3 length equals 16 residues. This record comes from a study of T cell changes during pregnancy in multiple sclerosis. Profiled with immunoSEQ multiplex PCR; TCRdb holds only in-frame clones, not every one. The data show more than 35,000 clones, 75% to 95% seen once. The specimen was CD4+ T cells from peripheral blood mononuclear cells, collected in the first trimester of pregnancy. This clonotype originated in a female donor in good health, enrolled as a control in a pregnancy study. V and J are TRBV7-2 and TRBJ2-5, with D tentatively TRBD2 (5 bases). The CDR3: CASSPAFGGFPETQYF. CDR3 nucleotide sequence: TGTGCCAGCAGCCCAGCTTTCGGCGGGTTTCCAGAGACCCAGTACTTC.